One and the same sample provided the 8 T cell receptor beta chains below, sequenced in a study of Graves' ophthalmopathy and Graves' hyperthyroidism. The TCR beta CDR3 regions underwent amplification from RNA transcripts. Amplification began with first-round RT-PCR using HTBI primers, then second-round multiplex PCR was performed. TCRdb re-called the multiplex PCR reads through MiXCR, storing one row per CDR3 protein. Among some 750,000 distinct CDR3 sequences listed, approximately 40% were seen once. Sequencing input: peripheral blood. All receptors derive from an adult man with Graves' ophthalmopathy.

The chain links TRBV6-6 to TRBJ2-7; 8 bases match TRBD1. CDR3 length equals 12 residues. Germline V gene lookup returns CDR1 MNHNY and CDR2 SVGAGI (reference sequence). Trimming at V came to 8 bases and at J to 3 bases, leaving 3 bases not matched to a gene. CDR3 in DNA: TGTGCCAGCCGCGGGACAGGCTACGAGCAGTACTTC. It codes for CASRGTGYEQYF.

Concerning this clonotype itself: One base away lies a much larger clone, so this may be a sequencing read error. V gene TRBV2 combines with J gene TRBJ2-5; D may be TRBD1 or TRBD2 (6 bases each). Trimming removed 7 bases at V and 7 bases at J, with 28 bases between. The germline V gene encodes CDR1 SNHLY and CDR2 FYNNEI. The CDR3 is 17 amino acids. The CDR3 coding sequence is TGTGCCAGCATCGAGTCCCGGGGGCGCATTGTCCGAGGGACCCAGTACTTC. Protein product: CASIESRGRIVRGTQYF.

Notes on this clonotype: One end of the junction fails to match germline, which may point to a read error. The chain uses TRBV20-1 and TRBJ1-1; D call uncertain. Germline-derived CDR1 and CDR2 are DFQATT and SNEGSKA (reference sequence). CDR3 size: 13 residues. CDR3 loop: CSARDTRATEASF. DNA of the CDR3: TGCAGTGCTAGAGATACGCGGGCCACTGAAGCTTCCTTT.

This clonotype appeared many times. CDR3: CASSSVGQETQYF. The CDR3 DNA sequence: TGTGCCAGCAGCTCCGTGGGGCAAGAGACCCAGTACTTC. The chain uses TRBV7-3 and TRBJ2-5; no clear D gene. The CDR3 contains 13 residues. V dropped 4 bases and J dropped 2 bases, with 8 bases sitting between them. CDR1 and CDR2 from the germline V gene are SGHTA and FQGTGA.

The CDR3: CASSTGQVYGYTF. The CDR3 DNA is TGTGCCAGCAGTACGGGACAGGTCTATGGCTACACCTTC. J is TRBJ1-2 and V is TRBV2; 8 bases line up with TRBD1. The CDR3 length is 13 residues. Germline loops: CDR1 SNHLY, CDR2 FYNNEI. The junction had 3 bases not matched to a gene; V was cut back by 5 bases and J by 4 bases.

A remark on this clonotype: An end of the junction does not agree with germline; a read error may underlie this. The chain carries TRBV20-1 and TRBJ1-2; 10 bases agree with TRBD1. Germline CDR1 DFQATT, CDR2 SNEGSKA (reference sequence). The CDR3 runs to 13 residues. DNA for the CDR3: TGCAGTGCTAGAGGGACAGGGGGGCATGGCCACACCTTC. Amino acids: CSARGTGGHGHTF.

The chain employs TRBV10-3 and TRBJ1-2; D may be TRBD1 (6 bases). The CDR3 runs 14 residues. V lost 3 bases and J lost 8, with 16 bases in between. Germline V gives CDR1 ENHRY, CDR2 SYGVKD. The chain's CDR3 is CAISDRGAGEGYTF. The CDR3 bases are TGTGCCATCAGTGACCGGGGGGCAGGCGAGGGCTACACCTTC.

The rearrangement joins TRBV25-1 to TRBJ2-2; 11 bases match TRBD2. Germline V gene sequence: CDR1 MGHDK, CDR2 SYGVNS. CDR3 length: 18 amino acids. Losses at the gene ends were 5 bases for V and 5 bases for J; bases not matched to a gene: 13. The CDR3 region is CASSYLGRLAGLTGELFF. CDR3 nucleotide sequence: TGTGCCAGCAGTTACCTCGGCCGACTAGCGGGATTGACCGGGGAGCTGTTTTTT.